One sample yielded the 17 T cell receptor beta chains listed below, sequenced in a study of T cell responses to AZD1222 COVID-19 vaccine. The assay was immunoSEQ multiplex PCR, and TCRdb's table has in-frame clones only and misses some. The top ten hold roughly 6.9% of the sample, which has 150,000 to 180,000 clones, roughly nine tenths seen once. Sequencing used peripheral blood, obtained after recovery from COVID-19. The receptor source for this set is an adult who had recovered from COVID-19.

The chain is built from TRBV27 and TRBJ1-1; D is unresolved. V was pared by 3 bases and J by 1 base, with 6 bases between. Looked up from germline, CDR1 is MNHEY and CDR2 is SMNVEV (reference sequence). The CDR3 covers 13 residues. The CDR3 DNA reads as TGTGCCAGCAGTTTCCCGGGGAACACTGAAGCTTTCTTT. It codes for CASSFPGNTEAFF.

The chain couples TRBV3-1 (or the pseudogene TRBV3-2) to TRBJ1-3, with D uncertain. Germline V CDR1 and CDR2: LGHDT, YNNKEL (reference sequence). The CDR3 is made up of 14 amino acids. V was trimmed by 1 base and J by 0 bases, leaving 4 bases between them. CDR3 in DNA: TGTGCCAGCAGCCAAGTCAGCTCTGGAAACACCATATATTTT. Its translation is CASSQVSSGNTIYF.

This chain links TRBV28 with TRBJ1-2, with D possibly TRBD1 on 5 matching bases. V lost 2 bases and J 8 bases, leaving 12 bases between the germline ends. Germline V CDR1 and CDR2: MDHEN, SYDVKM. The CDR3 sequence is 13 residues long. The CDR3 reads CASSLESGGGYTF. In nucleotides, the CDR3 is TGTGCCAGCAGTTTAGAATCGGGGGGAGGCTACACCTTC.

In its sample, this clone was seen once. The chain employs TRBV3-1 (or the pseudogene TRBV3-2) and TRBJ1-4, with D uncertain. The germline V and J ends were trimmed by 0 bases and 2 bases, with 7 bases remaining between them. CDR1 and CDR2 from the germline V gene are LGHDT and YNNKEL (reference sequence). The CDR3 is made up of 15 amino acids. The CDR3 DNA is TGTGCCAGCAGCCAAGATGTCGCCACTAATGAAAAACTGTTTTTT. Its protein product is CASSQDVATNEKLFF.

The DNA for the CDR3 is TGTGCCAGCAGTACTGTCCCTGGAAACACCATATATTTT. Its translation is CASSTVPGNTIYF. The rearrangement joins TRBV9 to TRBJ1-3; no reliable D call. Trimming shortened V by 5 bases and J by 2 bases, and 8 bases separated the two germline ends. CDR1 is SGDLS, CDR2 YYNGEE, per germline. CDR3 length equals 13 residues.

J is TRBJ2-7 and V is TRBV5-1, with a weak D call TRBD1 (5 bases). Germline CDR1 SGHRS, CDR2 YFSETQ. This CDR3 comprises 13 residues. The V gene lost 2 bases and the J gene lost 4 bases, with 10 bases spanning the gap. The CDR3 bases are TGCGCCAGCAGCTTCCAGGGTGGTTACGAGCAGTACTTC. Translation gives CASSFQGGYEQYF.

The gene calls are TRBV5-4 and TRBJ2-7; 7 bases map to TRBD2. V shed 0 bases, J shed 3 bases, and the junction held 9 bases outside the gene matches. From germline, CDR1 is SGHNT and CDR2 YYREEE (reference sequence). The CDR3 length is 16 residues. CDR3 region: CASSLVGGTRHYEQYF. CDR3 in DNA: TGTGCCAGCAGCTTGGTGGGGGGGACTCGCCACTACGAGCAGTACTTC.

The chain carries TRBV2 and TRBJ1-3; no definite D call. Per the germline V gene, CDR1 is SNHLY and CDR2 is FYNNEI. V was shortened by 3 bases and J by 0 bases, with 6 bases between the two germline ends. The CDR3 covers 14 residues. The CDR3 DNA reads TGTGCCAGCAGTGATCGGATCTCTGGAAACACCATATATTTT. Residues: CASSDRISGNTIYF.

The J gene is TRBJ2-7, the V gene TRBV6-5; 7 bases map to TRBD1. Per the germline V gene, CDR1 is MNHEY and CDR2 is SVGAGI. The CDR3 runs 14 residues. Unmatched junction bases numbered 3, after V lost 2 bases and J lost 2 bases. The CDR3 nucleotides are TGTGCCAGCAGTTACGTCCAGGGGGCCTACGAGCAGTACTTC. Translating it yields CASSYVQGAYEQYF.

Notes on this clone: This sample includes further DNA sequences coding for the same CDR3. The V and J genes are TRBV4-2 and TRBJ1-2; D is undetermined. Trimming took 1 base from V and 4 from J, leaving 10 bases between them. Looked up from germline, CDR1 is LGHNA and CDR2 is YNFKEQ. The CDR3 consists of 14 residues. This CDR3 reads CASSQGPLGYGYTF. In nucleotides, the CDR3 is TGTGCCAGCAGCCAAGGCCCCTTGGGCTATGGCTACACCTTC.

This chain links TRBV19 with TRBJ2-5, with D unresolved. This CDR3 contains 13 residues. The V and J ends lost 1 base and 6 bases respectively, with 9 bases between them. The germline CDR1 and CDR2 sequences are LNHDA and SQIVND (reference sequence). The CDR3 DNA reads as TGTGCCAGTAGTATAGGGGCATTGAAGACCCAGTACTTC. Protein product: CASSIGALKTQYF.

This chain links TRBV5-4 with TRBJ2-2; 8 positions match TRBD1. CDR3 size: 16 residues. Germline CDR1 and CDR2: SGHNT and YYREEE (reference sequence). The ends lost 0 bases at V and 3 bases at J; junction bases unmatched: 4. The CDR3 coding sequence is TGTGCCAGCAGCTTGGGGACAGGGAAATACACCGGGGAGCTGTTTTTT. Translating it yields CASSLGTGKYTGELFF.

The gene calls are TRBV28 and TRBJ1-3; the D gene is possibly TRBD1 (6 bases). This CDR3 is 15 amino acids long. Trimming removed 5 bases from V and 0 bases from J, with 11 bases in between. Germline V gene sequence: CDR1 MDHEN, CDR2 SYDVKM. The CDR3, as DNA: TGTGCCAGCAGTCGTTTAGGGGGCTCTGGAAACACCATATATTTT. Translated: CASSRLGGSGNTIYF. The variable domain in full, with the rest retrieved from reference TRBV28 and TRBJ1-3, is DVKVTQSSRYLVKRTGEKVFLECVQDMDHENMFWYRQDPGLGLRLIYFSYDVKMKEKGDIPEGYSVSREKKERFSLILESASTNQTSMYLCASSRLGGSGNTIYFGEGSWLTVV.

The V and J genes are TRBV28 and TRBJ2-1; 10 bases agree with TRBD2. CDR3 length: 15 residues. Germline-derived CDR1 and CDR2 are MDHEN and SYDVKM. V lost 6 bases to trimming and J lost 4 bases; unmatched junction nucleotides: 6. For the CDR3, the DNA is TGTGCCAGCAGCCCGCGGACTAGCGGATACAATGAGCAGTTCTTC. Translating gives CASSPRTSGYNEQFF. The whole variable domain, remainder taken from reference TRBV28 and TRBJ2-1, is DVKVTQSSRYLVKRTGEKVFLECVQDMDHENMFWYRQDPGLGLRLIYFSYDVKMKEKGDIPEGYSVSREKKERFSLILESASTNQTSMYLCASSPRTSGYNEQFFGPGTRLTVL.

The chain is built from TRBV27 and TRBJ1-5; D might be TRBD1 (5 bases). Germline lookup yields CDR1 MNHEY and CDR2 SMNVEV (reference sequence). The CDR3 runs to 14 residues. V was clipped by 7 bases and J by 5 bases, with 15 bases between them. CDR3 coding DNA: TGTGCCAGCACCCAGTCGGGGCGAGATCAGCCCCAGCATTTT. Its protein is CASTQSGRDQPQHF.

The chain carries TRBV14 and TRBJ2-7; D is unclear. The ends were cut back, 4 bases at V and 9 bases at J, with 16 bases in the middle. In germline, CDR1 is SGHDN, CDR2 FVKESK. There are 13 residues in the CDR3. The CDR3 loop reads CASSPGPRARQYF. CDR3 DNA sequence: TGTGCCAGCAGCCCTGGGCCACGAGCAAGGCAGTACTTC.

The chain has TRBV12-3 or TRBV12-4 and TRBJ1-1; D gene ambiguous. V was clipped by 2 bases and J by 4 bases, with 5 bases between them. The CDR3 runs to 12 residues. The CDR3 protein is CASSLLVTEAFF. The CDR3 DNA reads as TGTGCCAGCAGTTTACTCGTCACTGAAGCTTTCTTT.